This TCR beta chain was sequenced during a study of T-cell reconstitution after alpha-beta-depleted transplantation in children (dated by TCRdb to the mid-2010s). In the study overall: Using TCR repertoire profiling, the study quantitatively followed how T-cell immune reconstitution unfolded in children after TCRalphabeta/CD19-depleted allogeneic hematopoietic cell transplantation.

Turning to this clonotype: Its antigen target is currently unknown. Per-base quality was not reported, and no clone a single base away is much larger than it.

Library prep was done by PCR. Sequenced on an Illumina HiSeq 2500. Molecular barcoding was employed in the preparation of TCR libraries, with unique molecular identifiers being used to normalize TCRbeta repertoire quantification. In TCRdb, the public reads were trimmed at Q25 with fastp and aligned with MiXCR, with productive beta chains retained. Under each unique CDR3 protein, matching rows form one entry showing the most common genes and DNA. The sample table lists around 400,000 distinct CDR3 sequences, around 20% of them with a count of one. The ten largest account for 3.8% of the sample. The germline V gene specifies LGHNA as CDR1 and YSLEER as CDR2. The CDR3 numbers 15 residues from cysteine through phenylalanine. Just the 45-base CDR3 DNA is kept, in frame starting at base 1. Trimmed from V: 4 bases; trimmed from J: 7 bases; junction bases lacking a gene match: 5.

This receptor was taken from a human donor who donated a stem cell graft to a child with acute myeloid leukemia. The sample consisted of PBMCs from the stem cell graft donor, taken from the stem cell graft. Here the chain combines TRBV4-3 and TRBJ1-4, with 11 central nucleotides matching TRBD1. At the DNA level, the sequence is TGCGCCAGCAGCCGCGGACAGGGGGCGTCTGAAAAACTGTTTTTT. Translated, it gives CASSRGQGASEKLFF.